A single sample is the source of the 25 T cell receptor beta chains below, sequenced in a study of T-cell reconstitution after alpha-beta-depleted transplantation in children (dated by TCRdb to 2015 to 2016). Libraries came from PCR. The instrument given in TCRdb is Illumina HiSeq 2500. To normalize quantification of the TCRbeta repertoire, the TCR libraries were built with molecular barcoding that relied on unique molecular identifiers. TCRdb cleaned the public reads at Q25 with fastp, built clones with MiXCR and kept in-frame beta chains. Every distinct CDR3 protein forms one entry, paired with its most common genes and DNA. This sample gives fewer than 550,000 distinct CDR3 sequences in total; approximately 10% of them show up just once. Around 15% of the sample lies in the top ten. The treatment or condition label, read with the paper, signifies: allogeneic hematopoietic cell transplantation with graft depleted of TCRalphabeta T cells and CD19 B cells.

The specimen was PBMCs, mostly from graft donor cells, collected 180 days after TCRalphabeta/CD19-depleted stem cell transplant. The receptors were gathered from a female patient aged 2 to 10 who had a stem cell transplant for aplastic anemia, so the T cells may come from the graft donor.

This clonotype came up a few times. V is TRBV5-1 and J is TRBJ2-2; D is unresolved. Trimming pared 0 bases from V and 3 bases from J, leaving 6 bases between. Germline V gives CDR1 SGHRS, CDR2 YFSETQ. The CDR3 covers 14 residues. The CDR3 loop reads CASSLDLHTGELFF. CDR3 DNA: TGCGCCAGCAGCTTGGATCTCCACACCGGGGAGCTGTTTTTT.

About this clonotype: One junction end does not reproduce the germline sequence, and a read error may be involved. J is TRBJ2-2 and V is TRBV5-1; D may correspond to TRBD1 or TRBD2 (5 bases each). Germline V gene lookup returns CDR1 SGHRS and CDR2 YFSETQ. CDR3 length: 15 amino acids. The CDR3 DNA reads TGCGCCAGCAGCAAGGGGACGAGAAACACCTGGGAGCTGTTTTTT. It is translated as CASSKGTRNTWELFF.

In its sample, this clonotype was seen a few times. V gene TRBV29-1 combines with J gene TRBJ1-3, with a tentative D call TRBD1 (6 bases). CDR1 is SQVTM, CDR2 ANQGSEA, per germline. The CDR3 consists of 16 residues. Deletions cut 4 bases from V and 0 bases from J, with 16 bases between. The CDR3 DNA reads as TGCAGCGTTGGTTCCGGGAGGGGGTTCTCTGGAAACACCATATATTTT. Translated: CSVGSGRGFSGNTIYF.

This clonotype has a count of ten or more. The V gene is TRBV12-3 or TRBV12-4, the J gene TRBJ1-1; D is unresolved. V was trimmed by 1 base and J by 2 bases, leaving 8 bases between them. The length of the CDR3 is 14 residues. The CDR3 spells CASSLGAANTEAFF. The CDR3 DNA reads TGTGCCAGCAGTTTAGGGGCAGCTAACACTGAAGCTTTCTTT.

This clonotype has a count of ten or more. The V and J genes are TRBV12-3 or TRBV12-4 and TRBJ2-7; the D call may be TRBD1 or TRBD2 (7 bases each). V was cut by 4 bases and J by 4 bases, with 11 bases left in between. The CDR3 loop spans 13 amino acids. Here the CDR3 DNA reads TGTGCCAGCAGTTGGGAGGGGGCTTACGAGCAGTACTTC. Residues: CASSWEGAYEQYF.

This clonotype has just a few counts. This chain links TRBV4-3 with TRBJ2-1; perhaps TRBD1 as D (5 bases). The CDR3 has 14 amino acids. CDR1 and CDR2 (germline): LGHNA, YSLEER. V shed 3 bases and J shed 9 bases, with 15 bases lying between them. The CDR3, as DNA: TGCGCCAGCAGCCAGAGAACCAGGGTCAGTGAGCAGTTCTTC. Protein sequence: CASSQRTRVSEQFF.

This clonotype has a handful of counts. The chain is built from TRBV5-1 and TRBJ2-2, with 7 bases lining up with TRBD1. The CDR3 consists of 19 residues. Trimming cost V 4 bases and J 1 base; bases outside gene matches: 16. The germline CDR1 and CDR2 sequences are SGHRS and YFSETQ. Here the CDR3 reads CASSPRTGLPSRNTGELFF. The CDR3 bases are TGCGCCAGCAGCCCTAGGACAGGTCTCCCCTCCAGGAACACCGGGGAGCTGTTTTTT.

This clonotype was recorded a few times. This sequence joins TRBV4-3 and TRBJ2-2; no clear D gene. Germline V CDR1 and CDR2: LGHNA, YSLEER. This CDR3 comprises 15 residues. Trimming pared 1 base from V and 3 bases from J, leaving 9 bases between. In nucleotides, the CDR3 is TGCGCCAGCAGCCAAGTAGTCGGATACACCGGGGAGCTGTTTTTT. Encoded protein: CASSQVVGYTGELFF.

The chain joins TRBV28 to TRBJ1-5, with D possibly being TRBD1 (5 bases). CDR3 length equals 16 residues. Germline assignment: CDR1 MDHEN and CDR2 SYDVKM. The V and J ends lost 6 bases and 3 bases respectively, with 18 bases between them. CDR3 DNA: TGTGCCAGCAGCCTATCTCTTGACAGTTCCAATCAGCCCCAGCATTTT. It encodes CASSLSLDSSNQPQHF.

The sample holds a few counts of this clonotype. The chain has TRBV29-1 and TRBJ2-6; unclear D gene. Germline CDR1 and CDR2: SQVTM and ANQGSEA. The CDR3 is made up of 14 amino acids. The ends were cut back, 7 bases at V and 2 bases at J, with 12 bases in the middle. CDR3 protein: CSDQDQAGANVLTF. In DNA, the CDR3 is TGCAGCGATCAAGACCAGGCTGGGGCCAACGTCCTGACTTTC.

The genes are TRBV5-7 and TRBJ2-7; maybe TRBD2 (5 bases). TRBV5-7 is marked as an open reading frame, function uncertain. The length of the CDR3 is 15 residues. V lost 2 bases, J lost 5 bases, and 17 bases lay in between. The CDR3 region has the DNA TGTGCCAGCAGCTTTACCCCCGCCGGGAACCACGAGCAGTACGTC. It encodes CASSFTPAGNHEQYV.

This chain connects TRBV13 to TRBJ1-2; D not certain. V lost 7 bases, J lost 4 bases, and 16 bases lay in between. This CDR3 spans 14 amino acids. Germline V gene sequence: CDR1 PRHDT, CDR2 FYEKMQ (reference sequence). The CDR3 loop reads CASTTGQPFYGYTF. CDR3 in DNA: TGTGCCAGCACCACTGGGCAGCCTTTCTATGGCTACACCTTC.

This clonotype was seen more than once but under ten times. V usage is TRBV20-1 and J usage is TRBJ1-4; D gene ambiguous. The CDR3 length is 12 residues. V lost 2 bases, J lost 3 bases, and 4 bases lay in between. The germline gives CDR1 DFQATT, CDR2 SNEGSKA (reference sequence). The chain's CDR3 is CSARQPNEKLFF. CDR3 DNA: TGCAGTGCTAGACAGCCTAATGAAAAACTGTTTTTT.

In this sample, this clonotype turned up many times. The CDR3 DNA reads as TGCAGTGCTAGAGCTGCGGGCACAGATACGCAGTATTTT. Translation: CSARAAGTDTQYF. The chain employs TRBV20-1 and TRBJ2-3; no definite D call. Germline V lookup: CDR1 DFQATT, CDR2 SNEGSKA (reference sequence). This CDR3 has 13 amino acids. The V gene lost 1 base and the J gene lost 1 base, with 6 bases spanning the gap.

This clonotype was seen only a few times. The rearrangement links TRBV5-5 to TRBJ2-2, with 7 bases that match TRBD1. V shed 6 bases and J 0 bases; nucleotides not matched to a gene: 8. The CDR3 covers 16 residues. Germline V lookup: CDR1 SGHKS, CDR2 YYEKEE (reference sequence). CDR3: CASTLGQPSNTGELFF. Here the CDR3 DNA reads TGTGCCAGCACTTTGGGACAGCCCTCGAACACCGGGGAGCTGTTTTTT. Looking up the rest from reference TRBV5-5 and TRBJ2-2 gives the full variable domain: DAGVTQSPTHLIKTRGQQVTLRCSPISGHKSVSWYQQVLGQGPQFIFQYYEKEERGRGNFPDRFSARQFPNYSSELNVNALLLGDSALYLCASTLGQPSNTGELFFGEGSRLTVL.

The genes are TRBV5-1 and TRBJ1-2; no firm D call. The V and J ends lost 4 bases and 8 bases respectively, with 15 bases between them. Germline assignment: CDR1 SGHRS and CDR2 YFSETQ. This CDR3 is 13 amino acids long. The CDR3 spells CASSQSDFEGYTF. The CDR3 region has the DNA TGCGCCAGCAGCCAGTCGGATTTCGAGGGCTACACCTTC.

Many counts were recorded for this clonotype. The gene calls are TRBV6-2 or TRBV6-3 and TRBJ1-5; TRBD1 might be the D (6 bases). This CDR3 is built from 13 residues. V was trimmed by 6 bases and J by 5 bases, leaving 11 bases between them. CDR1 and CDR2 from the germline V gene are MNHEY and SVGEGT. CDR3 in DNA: TGTGCCAGCAGGGCCAGGGGAGATCAGCCCCAGCATTTT. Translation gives CASRARGDQPQHF.

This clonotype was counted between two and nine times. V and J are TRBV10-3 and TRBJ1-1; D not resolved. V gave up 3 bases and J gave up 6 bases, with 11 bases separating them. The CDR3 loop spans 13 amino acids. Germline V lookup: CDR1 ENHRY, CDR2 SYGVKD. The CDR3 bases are TGTGCCATCAGTGACGTGGGGTGGCCTGAAGCTTTCTTT. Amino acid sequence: CAISDVGWPEAFF.

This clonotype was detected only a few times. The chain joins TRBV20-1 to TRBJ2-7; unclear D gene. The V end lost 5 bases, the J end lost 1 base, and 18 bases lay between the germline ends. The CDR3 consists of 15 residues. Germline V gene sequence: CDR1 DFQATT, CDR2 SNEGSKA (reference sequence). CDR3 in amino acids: CSASRTPELSYEQYF. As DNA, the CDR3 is TGCAGTGCTTCTCGTACTCCGGAACTTTCCTACGAGCAGTACTTC.

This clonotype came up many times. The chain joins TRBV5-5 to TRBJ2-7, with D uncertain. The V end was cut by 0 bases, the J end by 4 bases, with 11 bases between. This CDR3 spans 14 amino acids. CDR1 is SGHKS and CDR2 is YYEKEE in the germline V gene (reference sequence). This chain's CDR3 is CASSLGLPEYEQYV. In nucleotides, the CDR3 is TGTGCCAGCAGCTTGGGTCTGCCGGAGTACGAGCAGTACGTC.

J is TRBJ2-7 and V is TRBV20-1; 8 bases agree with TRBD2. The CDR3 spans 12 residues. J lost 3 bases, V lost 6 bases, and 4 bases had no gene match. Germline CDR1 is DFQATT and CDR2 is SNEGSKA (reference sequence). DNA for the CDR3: TGCAGTGCCGTAGCGGGAAGCTACGAGCAGTACTTC. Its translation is CSAVAGSYEQYF.

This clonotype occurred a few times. Written as DNA, the CDR3 is TGTGCCAGCAGTTATTTGGACGGACCTAGCAATCAGCCCCAGCATTTT. It codes for CASSYLDGPSNQPQHF. V is TRBV6-5 and J is TRBJ1-5; D gene ambiguous. The CDR3 spans 16 residues. V lost 3 bases, J lost 0 bases, and 12 bases lay in between. Per germline, CDR1 MNHEY and CDR2 SVGAGI.

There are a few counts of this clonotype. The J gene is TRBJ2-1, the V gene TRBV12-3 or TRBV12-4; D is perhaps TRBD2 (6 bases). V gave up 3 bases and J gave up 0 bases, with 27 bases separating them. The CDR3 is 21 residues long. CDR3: CASSLAAGQGAEGSSYNEQFF. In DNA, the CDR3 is TGTGCCAGCAGTTTGGCCGCGGGGCAGGGCGCGGAGGGGAGCTCCTACAATGAGCAGTTCTTC.

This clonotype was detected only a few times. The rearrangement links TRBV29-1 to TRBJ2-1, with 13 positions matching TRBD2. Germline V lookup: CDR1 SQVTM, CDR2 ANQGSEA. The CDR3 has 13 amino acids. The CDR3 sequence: CTIPTSGRNEQFF. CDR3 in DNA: TGCACCATACCGACTAGCGGGAGGAATGAGCAGTTCTTC.

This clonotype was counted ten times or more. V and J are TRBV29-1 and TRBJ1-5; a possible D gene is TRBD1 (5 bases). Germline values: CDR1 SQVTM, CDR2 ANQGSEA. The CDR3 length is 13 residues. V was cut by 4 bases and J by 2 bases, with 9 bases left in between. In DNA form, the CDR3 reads TGCAGCGTTGTAGACAGAGGCAATCAGCCCCAGCATTTT. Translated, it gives CSVVDRGNQPQHF.